The entry below gives a single T cell receptor (beta chain) sequence along with its context. The antigen is unknown. The data were obtained in a study of chemoradiotherapy in HPV16-positive cancers. Study conclusions and caveats: Functional assays defining HPV-specific T cells used only two HPV16-positive patients. For HPV16-positive patients, expanding HPV-responsive T cells associated with longer recurrence-free survival.

Germline CDR1 is SGDLS and CDR2 is YYNGEE. This CDR3 has 13 residues. Trimming left V 4 bases short and J 10 bases short, with 12 bases between. Repertoires were generated with immunoSEQ multiplex PCR, while TCRdb's copy carries only in-frame clones and drops some. The sample includes 5,500 to 8,000 clones, around 77% of them seen just once. The V and J genes are TRBV9 and TRBJ1-6; D remains ambiguous. Specimen collection occurred from a patient who underwent chemoradiotherapy. The clonotype comes from a human donor with HPV-associated anogenital cancer. Here the CDR3 DNA reads TGTGCCAGCAGCCGGACCTCGGGATCACCCCTCCACTTT. This translates into CASSRTSGSPLHF.